Below, 15 T cell receptor beta chains from the same sample are listed, as sequenced in a study of radiotherapy plus CTLA-4 blockade in lung cancer. Measured with immunoSEQ multiplex PCR; TCRdb has only the in-frame clones, and not every one. The table records around 45,000 clones, roughly 67% of them present only once. Source: peripheral blood, taken from a patient treated with radiotherapy plus ipilimumab. The receptors stem from a human donor with non-small cell lung cancer who had a partial response to radiotherapy plus ipilimumab.

The CDR3 spells CASSQDPASGRAGEQYF. CDR3 DNA: TGCGCCAGCAGCCAAGATCCGGCTAGCGGGAGGGCGGGGGAGCAGTACTTC. The chain carries TRBV4-1 and TRBJ2-7; 12 nucleotides agree with TRBD2. CDR1 MGHRA and CDR2 YSYEKL come from the germline V gene. With V trimmed by 0 bases and J by 7 bases, 10 bases remained unmatched. The CDR3 totals 17 residues.

The gene calls are TRBV7-9 and TRBJ2-1; perhaps TRBD2 as D (7 bases). Germline V gene sequence: CDR1 SEHNR, CDR2 FQNEAQ (reference sequence). V was trimmed by 3 bases and J by 2 bases, leaving 11 bases between them. This CDR3 has 15 amino acids. CDR3 residues: CASSFGGGAYNEQFF. Written as DNA, the CDR3 is TGTGCCAGCAGCTTCGGCGGGGGCGCCTACAATGAGCAGTTCTTC. The full variable domain, completed using reference TRBV7-9 and TRBJ2-1, is DTGVSQNPRHKITKRGQNVTFRCDPISEHNRLYWYRQTLGQGPEFLTYFQNEAQLEKSRLLSDRFSAERPKGSFSTLEIQRTEQGDSAMYLCASSFGGGAYNEQFFGPGTRLTVL.

This chain connects TRBV6-5 to TRBJ2-5; 10 bases agree with TRBD1. V shed 4 bases, J shed 5 bases, and the junction held 7 bases outside the gene matches. The CDR3 runs to 15 residues. Per germline, CDR1 MNHEY and CDR2 SVGAGI. As DNA, the CDR3 is TGTGCCAGCAGTTCCTGGACAGGGGGGTTGGAGACCCAGTACTTC. This sequence encodes CASSSWTGGLETQYF.

The V and J genes are TRBV19 and TRBJ2-3; 7 nucleotides align to TRBD1. This CDR3 contains 13 residues. V was clipped by 6 bases and J by 4 bases; unmatched bases: 4. Germline V gene data show CDR1 as LNHDA and CDR2 as SQIVND (reference sequence). In DNA, the CDR3 is TGTGCCAGTAGGGAGACAGGGTCAGATACGCAGTATTTT. It specifies CASRETGSDTQYF.

This chain links TRBV30 with TRBJ2-3; D gene uncertain. Germline V gives CDR1 GTSNPN, CDR2 SVGIG (reference sequence). The CDR3 spans 10 residues. The V gene lost 7 bases and the J gene lost 6 bases, with 8 bases spanning the gap. In DNA form, the CDR3 reads TGTGCCTCTATCGCGGATACGCAGTATTTT. The encoded protein is CASIADTQYF.

The genes are TRBV5-1 and TRBJ2-2; D unresolved. V lost 4 bases to trimming and J lost 1 base, with 11 bases between them. CDR1 and CDR2 from the germline V gene are SGHRS and YFSETQ. CDR3 length equals 15 residues. The CDR3, as DNA: TGCGCCAGCAGCCCGGTTGGGCGGAACACCGGGGAGCTGTTTTTT. This codes for CASSPVGRNTGELFF. The whole variable domain, remainder taken from reference TRBV5-1 and TRBJ2-2, is KAGVTQTPRYLIKTRGQQVTLSCSPISGHRSVSWYQQTPGQGLQFLFEYFSETQRNKGNFPGRFSGRQFSNSRSEMNVSTLELGDSALYLCASSPVGRNTGELFFGEGSRLTVL.

The chain recombines TRBV14 with TRBJ1-2, with 9 bases fitting TRBD1. The V segment lost 1 base and the J segment 6 bases; nucleotides outside the gene matches: 3. CDR3 length: 14 amino acids. Germline CDR1 SGHDN, CDR2 FVKESK. This CDR3 reads CASSQVTGGDGYTF. For the CDR3, the DNA is TGTGCCAGCAGCCAAGTCACAGGGGGCGATGGCTACACCTTC.

The rearrangement uses TRBV6-1 and TRBJ2-2, with 7 bases fitting TRBD1. The CDR3 totals 14 residues. The germline gives CDR1 MNHNS, CDR2 SASEGT. The trim removed 5 bases at V and 7 bases at J, leaving 7 bases unmatched. The CDR3 reads CASSQIQGNGELFF. Written as DNA, the CDR3 is TGTGCCAGCAGTCAGATACAGGGGAACGGGGAGCTGTTTTTT.

This chain links TRBV7-9 with TRBJ2-3, with TRBD2 matching 11 bases. Germline V gene data show CDR1 as SEHNR and CDR2 as FQNEAQ (reference sequence). V lost 1 base, J lost 4 bases, and 4 bases stayed unmatched. This CDR3 region has 16 residues. As DNA, the CDR3 is TGTGCCAGCAGCTTAGACTTAGCGGGAGGGCCAGATACGCAGTATTTT. As protein: CASSLDLAGGPDTQYF.

This rearrangement joins TRBV2 to TRBJ2-7; D gene unclear. Germline lookup yields CDR1 SNHLY and CDR2 FYNNEI. The CDR3 contains 14 residues. V dropped 3 bases and J dropped 7 bases, with 16 bases sitting between them. The CDR3 region has the DNA TGTGCCAGCAGTGAGTGGGCAGTTCTGTCGGAGCAGTACTTC. Its protein is CASSEWAVLSEQYF.

This sequence joins TRBV9 and TRBJ2-7; weak D call: TRBD2 (6 bases). CDR1 and CDR2 (germline): SGDLS, YYNGEE. This CDR3 has 14 residues. Trimming removed 4 bases at V and 5 bases at J, with 16 bases between. The CDR3 nucleotides are TGTGCCAGCAGCTTAACGGGGGTATCCCACGAGCAGTACTTC. Residues: CASSLTGVSHEQYF.

The chain combines TRBV7-8 with TRBJ2-7; 8 nucleotides align to TRBD2. J gave up 4 bases and V 5 bases, and 7 bases lay outside the gene matches. Germline loops: CDR1 SGHVS, CDR2 FQNEAQ. This CDR3 contains 14 residues. Written as DNA, the CDR3 is TGTGCCAGCAGCACGAGCGGGGGTAGGTACGAGCAGTACTTC. This sequence encodes CASSTSGGRYEQYF. Supplemented by reference TRBV7-8 and TRBJ2-7, the full variable domain reads GAGVSQSPRYKVAKRGQDVALRCDPISGHVSLFWYQQALGQGPEFLTYFQNEAQLDKSGLPSDRFFAERPEGSVSTLKIQRTQQEDSAVYLCASSTSGGRYEQYFGPGTRLTVT.

This clone was found a few times. The V call is TRBV28, the J call TRBJ1-6; maybe TRBD1 (5 bases). This CDR3 comprises 13 residues. Germline V gene data show CDR1 as MDHEN and CDR2 as SYDVKM. Trimming pared 6 bases from V and 12 bases from J, leaving 15 bases between. The CDR3 here is CASRPRQNRPLHF. CDR3 in DNA: TGTGCCAGCAGACCCCGACAGAACCGACCCCTCCACTTT. The full variable domain, completed using reference TRBV28 and TRBJ1-6, is DVKVTQSSRYLVKRTGEKVFLECVQDMDHENMFWYRQDPGLGLRLIYFSYDVKMKEKGDIPEGYSVSREKKERFSLILESASTNQTSMYLCASRPRQNRPLHFGNGTRLTVT.

This clone was seen only a few times. The genes are TRBV7-9 and TRBJ1-3, with 8 bases matching TRBD1. With V trimmed by 5 bases and J by 9 bases, 9 bases remained unmatched. The CDR3 contains 14 residues. Germline CDR1 is SEHNR and CDR2 is FQNEAQ (reference sequence). The CDR3 DNA reads as TGTGCCAGCAGCCAAGGACAGGGCTACGGCACCATATATTTT. Translating it yields CASSQGQGYGTIYF.

The chain is built from TRBV7-9 and TRBJ2-7; possible D gene TRBD1, 6 bases. The CDR3 consists of 13 residues. V was pared by 4 bases and J by 3 bases, with 10 bases between. Germline CDR1 reads SEHNR; CDR2 reads FQNEAQ (reference sequence). Here the CDR3 DNA reads TGTGCCAGCAGCTCCGGGACAATCTACGAGCAGTACTTC. This encodes CASSSGTIYEQYF. The full variable domain, with the rest looked up from reference TRBV7-9 and TRBJ2-7, is DTGVSQNPRHKITKRGQNVTFRCDPISEHNRLYWYRQTLGQGPEFLTYFQNEAQLEKSRLLSDRFSAERPKGSFSTLEIQRTEQGDSAMYLCASSSGTIYEQYFGPGTRLTVT.